The entry below describes one TCR beta chain. Its antigen is unidentified. V lost 0 bases and J lost 7, with 15 bases in between. Germline V lookup: CDR1 LNHDA, CDR2 SQIVND (reference sequence). CDR3 length: 15 amino acids. The data derive from a study of T cell responses to AZD1222 COVID-19 vaccine. Broader study findings: Clonal diversity was possibly underestimated; the donors were predominantly white British and more often female. Nearly half of spike-specific TCRs reportedly target unmutated variant regions. Seropositive AZD1222 recipients at baseline numbered only 6 or 7.

Using immunoSEQ multiplex PCR, the repertoire was profiled, and TCRdb retains in-frame clones only, with some absent. Of 150,000 to 200,000 clones in the sample, over 80% were seen once. Sample: peripheral blood, taken on day 0 of MenACWY control vaccination. This rearrangement joins TRBV19 to TRBJ1-2, with TRBD1 as a possible D gene (5 bases). This receptor was taken from an adult in good health. CDR3 in amino acids: CASSIDHQGGAGYTF. As DNA, the CDR3 is TGTGCCAGTAGTATAGATCACCAGGGCGGTGCTGGCTACACCTTC.